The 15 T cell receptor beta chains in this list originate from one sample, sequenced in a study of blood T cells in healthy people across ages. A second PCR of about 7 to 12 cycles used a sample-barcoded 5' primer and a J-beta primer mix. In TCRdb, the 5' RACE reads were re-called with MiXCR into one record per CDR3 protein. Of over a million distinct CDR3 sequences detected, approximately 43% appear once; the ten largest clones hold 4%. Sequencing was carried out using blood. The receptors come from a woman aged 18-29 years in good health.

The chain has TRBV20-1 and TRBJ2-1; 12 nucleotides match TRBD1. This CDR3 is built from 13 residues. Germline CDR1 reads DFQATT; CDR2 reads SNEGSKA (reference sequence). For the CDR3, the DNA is TGCAGACCCGGGACAGGGGGCTTCGGTGAGCAGTTCTTC. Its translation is CRPGTGGFGEQFF.

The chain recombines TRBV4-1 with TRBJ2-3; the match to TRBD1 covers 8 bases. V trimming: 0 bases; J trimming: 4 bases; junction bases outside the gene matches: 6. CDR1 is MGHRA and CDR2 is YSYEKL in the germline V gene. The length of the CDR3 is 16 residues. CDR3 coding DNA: TGCGCCAGCAGCCAAGAACCCCAGGGGGCATCAGATACGCAGTATTTT. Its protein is CASSQEPQGASDTQYF.

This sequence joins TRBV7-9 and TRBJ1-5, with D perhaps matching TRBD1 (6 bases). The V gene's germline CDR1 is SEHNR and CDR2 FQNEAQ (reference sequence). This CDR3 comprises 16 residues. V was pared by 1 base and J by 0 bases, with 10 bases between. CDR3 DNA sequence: TGTGCCAGCAGCTTAGGTACAGGGAGTAGCAATCAGCCCCAGCATTTT. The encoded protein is CASSLGTGSSNQPQHF.

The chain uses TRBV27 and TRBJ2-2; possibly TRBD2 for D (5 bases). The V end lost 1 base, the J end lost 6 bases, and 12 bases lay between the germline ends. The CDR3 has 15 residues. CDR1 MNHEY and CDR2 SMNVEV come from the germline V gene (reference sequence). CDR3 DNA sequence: TGTGCCAGCAGTTTATATTCCTCCGGGGCCGGGGAGCTGTTTTTT. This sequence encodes CASSLYSSGAGELFF.

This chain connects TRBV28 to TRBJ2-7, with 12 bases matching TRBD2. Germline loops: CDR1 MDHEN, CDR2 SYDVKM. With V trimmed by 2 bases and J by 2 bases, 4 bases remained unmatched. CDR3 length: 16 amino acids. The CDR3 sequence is CASSLETSGSAYEQYF. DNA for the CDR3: TGTGCCAGCAGTTTAGAGACTAGCGGGAGCGCCTACGAGCAGTACTTC.

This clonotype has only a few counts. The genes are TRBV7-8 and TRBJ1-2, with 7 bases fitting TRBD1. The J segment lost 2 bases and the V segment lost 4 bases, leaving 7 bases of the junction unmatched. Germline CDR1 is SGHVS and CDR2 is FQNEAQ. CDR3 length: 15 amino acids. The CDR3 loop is CASSSRRDRNYGYTF. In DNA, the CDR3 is TGTGCCAGCAGCTCACGCCGGGACAGAAACTATGGCTACACCTTC.

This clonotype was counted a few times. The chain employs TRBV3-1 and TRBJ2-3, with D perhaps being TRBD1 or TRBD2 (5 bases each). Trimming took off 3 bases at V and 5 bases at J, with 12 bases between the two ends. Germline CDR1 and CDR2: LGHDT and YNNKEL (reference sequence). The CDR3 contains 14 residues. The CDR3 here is CASSQRGLVDTQYF. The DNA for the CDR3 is TGTGCCAGCAGCCAGAGGGGCTTGGTAGATACGCAGTATTTT.

CDR3 coding DNA: TGTGCCAGCAGTTTAGGATGGAGTTCACCCCTCCACTTT. Translating it yields CASSLGWSSPLHF. J is TRBJ1-6 and V is TRBV27; D remains ambiguous. The CDR3 runs 13 residues. Per germline, CDR1 MNHEY and CDR2 SMNVEV (reference sequence). V was clipped by 2 bases and J by 9 bases, with 8 bases between them.

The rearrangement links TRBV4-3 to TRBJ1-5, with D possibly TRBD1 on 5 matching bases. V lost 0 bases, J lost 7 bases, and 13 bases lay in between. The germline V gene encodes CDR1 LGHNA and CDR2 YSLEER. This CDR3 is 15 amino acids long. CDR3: CASSQDWAQGQPQHF. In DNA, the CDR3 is TGCGCCAGCAGCCAAGATTGGGCGCAGGGACAGCCCCAGCATTTT.

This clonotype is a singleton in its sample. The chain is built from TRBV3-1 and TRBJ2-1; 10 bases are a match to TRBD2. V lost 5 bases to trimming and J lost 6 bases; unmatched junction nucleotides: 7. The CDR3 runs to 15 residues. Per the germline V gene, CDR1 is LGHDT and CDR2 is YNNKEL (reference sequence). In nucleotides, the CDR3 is TGTGCCAGCAGCACTAGCGGGACCCCTTTCAATGAGCAGTTCTTC. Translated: CASSTSGTPFNEQFF.

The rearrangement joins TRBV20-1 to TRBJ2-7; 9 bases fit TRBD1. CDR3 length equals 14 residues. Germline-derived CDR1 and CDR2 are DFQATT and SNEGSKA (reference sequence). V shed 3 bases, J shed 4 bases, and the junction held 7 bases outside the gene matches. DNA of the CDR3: TGCAGTGCTAGCTGGGACAGGGTTAAGTACGAGCAGTACTTC. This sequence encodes CSASWDRVKYEQYF.

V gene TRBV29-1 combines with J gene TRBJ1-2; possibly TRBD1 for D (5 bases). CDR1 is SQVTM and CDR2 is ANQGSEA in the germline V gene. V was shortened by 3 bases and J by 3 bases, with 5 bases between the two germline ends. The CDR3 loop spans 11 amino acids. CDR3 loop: CSVEGHYGYTF. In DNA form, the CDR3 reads TGCAGCGTTGAGGGGCACTATGGCTACACCTTC.

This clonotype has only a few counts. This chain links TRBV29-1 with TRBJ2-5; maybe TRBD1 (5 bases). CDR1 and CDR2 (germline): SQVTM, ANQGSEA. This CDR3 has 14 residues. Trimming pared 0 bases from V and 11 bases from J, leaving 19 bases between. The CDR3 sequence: CSVEDKAGYNEQYF. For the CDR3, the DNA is TGCAGCGTTGAAGATAAGGCAGGGTACAATGAGCAGTACTTC.

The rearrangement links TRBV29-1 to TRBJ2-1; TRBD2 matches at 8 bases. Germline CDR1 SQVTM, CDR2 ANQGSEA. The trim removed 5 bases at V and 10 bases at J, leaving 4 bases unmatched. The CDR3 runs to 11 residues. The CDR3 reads CSVRGGHEQFF. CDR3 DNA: TGCAGCGTTCGCGGGGGGCACGAGCAGTTCTTC.

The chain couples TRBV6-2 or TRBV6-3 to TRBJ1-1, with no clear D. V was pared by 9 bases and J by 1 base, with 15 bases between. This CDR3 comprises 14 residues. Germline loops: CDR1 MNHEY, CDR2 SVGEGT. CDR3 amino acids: CARVTMEWNTEAFF. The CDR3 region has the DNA TGTGCCAGGGTGACGATGGAGTGGAACACTGAAGCTTTCTTT.